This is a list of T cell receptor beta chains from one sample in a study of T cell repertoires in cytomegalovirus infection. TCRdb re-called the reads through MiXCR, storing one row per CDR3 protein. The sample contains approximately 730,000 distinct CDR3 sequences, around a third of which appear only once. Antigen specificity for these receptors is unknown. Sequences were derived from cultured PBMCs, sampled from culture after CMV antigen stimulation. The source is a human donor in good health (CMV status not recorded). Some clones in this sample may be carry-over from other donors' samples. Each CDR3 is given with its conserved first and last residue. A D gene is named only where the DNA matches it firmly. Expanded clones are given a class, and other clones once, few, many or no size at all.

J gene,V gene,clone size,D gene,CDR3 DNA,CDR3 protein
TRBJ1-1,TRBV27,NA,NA,TGTGCCAGCAGTTCGCTAGCAGTGATGAACACTGAAGCTTTCTTT,CASSSLAVMNTEAFF
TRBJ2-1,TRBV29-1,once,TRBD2,TGCAGCGTTGAGGCTAGCGGGAGGCCACGCTCCTACAATGAGCAGTTCTTC,CSVEASGRPRSYNEQFF
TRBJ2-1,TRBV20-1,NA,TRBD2,TGCAGTGCTACCCAGACTAGCGGCTTAGACTTCTCCTACAATGAGCAGTTCTTC,CSATQTSGLDFSYNEQFF
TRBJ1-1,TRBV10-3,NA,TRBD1,TGTGCCATCAGTGAGGGGGACAGGGGTAACACTGAAGCTTTCTTT,CAISEGDRGNTEAFF
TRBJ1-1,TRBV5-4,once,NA,TGTGCCAGCAGCTTGGTGGCGAACGCTGAAGCTTTCTTT,CASSLVANAEAFF
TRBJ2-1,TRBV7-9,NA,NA,TGTGCCAGCAGCCCCGGGACGGACGGGAATTTGCAGTTCTTC,CASSPGTDGNLQFF
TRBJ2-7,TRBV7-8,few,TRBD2,TGTGCCAGCAGCTTGGCTAGCGGGGCCTACGAGCAGTACTTC,CASSLASGAYEQYF
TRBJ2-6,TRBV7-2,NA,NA,TGTGCCAGCAGCCCACGACGGAAAGGGTCTGGGGCCAACGTCCTGACTTTC,CASSPRRKGSGANVLTF
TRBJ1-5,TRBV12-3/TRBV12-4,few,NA,TGTGCCAGCAGTTTAGTTGCAGGGTTTCAGCCCCAGCATTTT,CASSLVAGFQPQHF
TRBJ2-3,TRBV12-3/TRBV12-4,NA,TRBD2,TGTGCCAGCAGTCGGACTAGCAGGGCAGATACGCAGTATTTT,CASSRTSRADTQYF
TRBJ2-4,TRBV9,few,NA,TGTGCCAGCAGCGCCTCCACCAAAAACATTCAGTACTTC,CASSASTKNIQYF
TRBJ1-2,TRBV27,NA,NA,TGTGCCAGCAGTCTGAACGAGGAGAGAGGAAGCTATGGCTACACCTTC,CASSLNEERGSYGYTF
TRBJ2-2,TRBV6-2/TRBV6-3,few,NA,TGTGCCAGCAGATCTTACACCGGGGAGCTGTTTTTT,CASRSYTGELFF
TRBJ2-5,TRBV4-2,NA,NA,TGTGCCAGCAGCCAAGAACGGACTGAATACCAAGAGACCCAGTACTTC,CASSQERTEYQETQYF
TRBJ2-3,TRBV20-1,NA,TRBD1,TGCAGTGCTAGACGACAGGGGGCACAGTCGTACACAACGCAGTATTTT,CSARRQGAQSYTTQYF
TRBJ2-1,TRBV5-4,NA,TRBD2,TGTGCCAGCAGGGCCGGGACTAGCGGGGGTCACAATGAGCAGTTCTTC,CASRAGTSGGHNEQFF
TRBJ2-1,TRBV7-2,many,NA,TGTGCCAGCAGCACCACTTCAGGGCTCGAATTCGGTGAGCAGTTCTTC,CASSTTSGLEFGEQFF
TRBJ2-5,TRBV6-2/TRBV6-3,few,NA,TGTGCCAGCAGTTACTTACAGGGCCCTCAAGAGACCCAGTACTTC,CASSYLQGPQETQYF
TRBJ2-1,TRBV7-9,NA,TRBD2,TGTGCCAGCAGCCAAGGGACTAGCGGGGCCCGGCCCCACAATGAGCAGTTCTTC,CASSQGTSGARPHNEQFF
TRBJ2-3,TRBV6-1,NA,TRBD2,TGTGCCAGCAGTTGGACTAGCGGGGGGGGTACAGATACGCAGTATTTT,CASSWTSGGGTDTQYF
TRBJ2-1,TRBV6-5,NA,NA,TGTGCCAGCAGGAGGACAGCGAGCGGTGAGCAGTTCTTC,CASRRTASGEQFF
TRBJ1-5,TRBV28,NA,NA,TGTGCCAGCAGCGCATCGCAGGGAATTCAGCCCCAGCATTTT,CASSASQGIQPQHF
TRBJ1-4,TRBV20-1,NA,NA,TGCAGTGCTAGGTTGGGGGACTTCAATGAAAAACTGTTTTTT,CSARLGDFNEKLFF
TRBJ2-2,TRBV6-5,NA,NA,TGTGCCAGCAGTCGACGAGGGAGTGAGCTGTTTTTT,CASSRRGSELFF
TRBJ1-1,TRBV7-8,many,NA,TGTGCCAGCAGCTTAGATTCCAGGGCCACTGAAGCTTTCTTT,CASSLDSRATEAFF
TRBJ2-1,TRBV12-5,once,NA,TGTGCTAGTGGTTTGCGGACGGATGAGCAGTTCTTC,CASGLRTDEQFF
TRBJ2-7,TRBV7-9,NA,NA,TGTGCCAGCAGCTCACCGGGGAACGAGGAGCAGTACTTC,CASSSPGNEEQYF
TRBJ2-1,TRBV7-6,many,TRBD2,TGTGCCAGCAGCGAAGGGGGACTAGCGGACTTGGCTGAGCAGTTCTTC,CASSEGGLADLAEQFF